Listed below are T cell receptor beta chains from one sample, sequenced in a study of blood T cell repertoires in COVID-19. Some clones are missing from TCRdb's copy, which holds only in-frame ones; the method was immunoSEQ multiplex PCR. The table includes roughly 70,000 clones, around four fifths detected once. The specimen was peripheral blood. These receptors all come from a man in his sixties with COVID-19, enrolled during active disease. CDR3s include the opening cysteine and the closing phenylalanine or tryptophan. D genes are given only for firm matches. Clone size is stated in some rows and not others, as once, few, many or a class when expanded.

j_gene,v_gene,d_gene,abundance,CDR3nt,CDR3aa
TRBJ2-3,TRBV4-2,TRBD2,few,TGTGCCAGCAGCCCCCGGGGGGTAGCGGGGGGTTTTCCAGATACGCAGTATTTT,CASSPRGVAGGFPDTQYF
TRBJ1-5,TRBV19,TRBD1,-,TGTGCCAGTAGCAACAGGGGTTGGCAGCCCCAGCATTTT,CASSNRGWQPQHF
TRBJ1-6,TRBV9,-,-,TGTGCCAGCAGCGCCAAGGGGGATAATTCACCCCTCCACTTT,CASSAKGDNSPLHF
TRBJ1-1,TRBV5-6,TRBD1,-,TGTGCCAGCAGCGTTAGACAGGGAATGATTGGTCTGAACACTGAAGCTTTCTTT,CASSVRQGMIGLNTEAFF
TRBJ1-5,TRBV5-5,-,-,TGTGCCAGCAGCTTGGGTAACAGCCCCCAGCATTTT,CASSLGNSPQHF
TRBJ2-7,TRBV5-5,-,-,TGTGCCAGCAGCATATCTCAGCAAGCGATCTACGAGCAGTACTTC,CASSISQQAIYEQYF
TRBJ1-2,TRBV7-3,-,-,TGTGCCAGCAGCTCCGGGGGGAGAGACTATGGCTACACCTTC,CASSSGGRDYGYTF
TRBJ1-2,TRBV6-5,-,-,TGTGCCAGCAGTTACGGCCCCAGGGGTGGCTACACCTTC,CASSYGPRGGYTF
TRBJ1-1,TRBV19,-,-,TGTGCCAGTAGTCAAGATCTTGGGGGGGGCGCGGTAGCTTTCTTT,CASSQDLGGGAVAFF
TRBJ2-5,TRBV30,-,-,TGTGCCTGGGAATATCGGGGGGCCGAGACCCAGTACTTC,CAWEYRGAETQYF
TRBJ2-1,TRBV2,TRBD2,-,TGTGCCAGCAGTGGTCCGGGACTAGCGGGGGGAAGCTCCTACAATGAGCAGTTCTTC,CASSGPGLAGGSSYNEQFF
TRBJ1-4,TRBV28,TRBD1,-,TGTGCCAGCGGGGGACAGGGAGTTACTAATGAAAAACTGTTTTTT,CASGGQGVTNEKLFF
TRBJ2-3,TRBV7-3,TRBD2,once,TGTGCCAGCAGCTTTGGCGGGGGAAACAAAGATACGCAGTATTTT,CASSFGGGNKDTQYF
TRBJ2-3,TRBV6-5,TRBD2,-,TGTGCCAGCAGTCTTGGACTAGCGGGAGGGGATACGCAGTATTTT,CASSLGLAGGDTQYF
TRBJ1-2,TRBV2,TRBD1,-,TGTGCCAGCAGGCTCGGGACAGGGGATGGCTACACCTTC,CASRLGTGDGYTF
TRBJ2-4,TRBV7-9,-,-,TGTGCCAGCAGGTCCTCGGACAGAGCCAAAAACATTCAGTACTTC,CASRSSDRAKNIQYF
TRBJ1-1,TRBV29-1,-,-,TGCAGCGTCCAATTTGGCGGGACTGAAGCTTTCTTT,CSVQFGGTEAFF
TRBJ2-1,TRBV11-2,TRBD2,once,TGTGCCAGCAGCTTAATACTAGCGGGGCAGCAGTTCTTC,CASSLILAGQQFF
TRBJ1-1,TRBV7-9,TRBD1,-,TGTGCCAGCAGCGACACAGGGGTCAACACTGAAGCTTTCTTT,CASSDTGVNTEAFF
TRBJ1-2,TRBV6-6,TRBD1,-,TGTGCCAGCAGTCACAGGGGTTCAGGTGGCTACACCTTC,CASSHRGSGGYTF
TRBJ2-7,TRBV7-9,-,-,TGTGCCAGCAGCTCGAGGACTGAGCAGTACTTC,CASSSRTEQYF
TRBJ1-2,TRBV2,-,-,TGTGCCAGCAGTCACAGGTCCTATGGCTACACCTTC,CASSHRSYGYTF
TRBJ1-1,TRBV19,-,-,TGTGCCAGTGGCGTAGGAGCGCCTGAAGCTTTCTTT,CASGVGAPEAFF
TRBJ2-3,TRBV7-9,TRBD1,-,TGTGCCAGCAGCTTACCGGGACAGGATTATACGCAGTATTTT,CASSLPGQDYTQYF
TRBJ2-7,TRBV18,-,-,TGTGCCAGCCGACGAGACAGTACCGAGCAGTACTTC,CASRRDSTEQYF
TRBJ1-6,TRBV28,-,many,TGTGCCAGCAAGAGGGAAAGTAATTCACCCCTCCACTTT,CASKRESNSPLHF
TRBJ2-1,TRBV5-1,-,once,TGCGCCAGCAGTGAAGCGGAGAGCTCCTACAATGAGCAGTTCTTC,CASSEAESSYNEQFF
TRBJ2-3,TRBV27,TRBD1,few,TGTGCCAGCAGTCCGGAGGGACGGGACAGGCGGTATTTT,CASSPEGRDRRYF
TRBJ2-5,TRBV5-1,TRBD1,-,TGCGCCAGCAGCGGGGGACAGGGGGCTGTTTTTCGAGAGACCCAGTACTTC,CASSGGQGAVFRETQYF
TRBJ1-2,TRBV6-4,-,-,TGTGCCAGCAGCAACCCCCCGGGAGGCTACACCTTC,CASSNPPGGYTF
TRBJ1-6,TRBV5-1,-,-,TGCGCCAGCCGAGCTTATGCGGACTATAATTCACCCCTCCACTTT,CASRAYADYNSPLHF
TRBJ2-5,TRBV6-5,-,-,TGTGCCAGCTTTGGCGGTCAAGAGACCCAGTACTTC,CASFGGQETQYF
TRBJ1-4,TRBV10-3,TRBD1,-,TGTGCTATCAGTCCGACAGGGAGGTTGAATGAAAAACTGTTTTTT,CAISPTGRLNEKLFF
TRBJ1-5,TRBV6-5,-,-,TGTGCCAGCAGTTGGGGGGATAGCAATCAGCCCCAGCATTTT,CASSWGDSNQPQHF
TRBJ2-7,TRBV21-1,-,few,TGTGCCAGCCCCCTCCGCGGGACAGGGTCCTACGAGCAGTACTTC,CASPLRGTGSYEQYF
TRBJ2-1,TRBV7-2,-,-,TGTGCCAGCAGCATCGACTTAGGGGGCTCCTACAATGAGCAGTTCTTC,CASSIDLGGSYNEQFF
TRBJ2-7,TRBV11-3,TRBD2,-,TGTGCCAGCAGCTACGGACTAGCGGGCTACGAGCAGTACTTC,CASSYGLAGYEQYF
TRBJ1-4,TRBV29-1,-,-,TGCAGCGTTGAACCACGGGGAAGTGATAATGAAAAACTGTTTTTT,CSVEPRGSDNEKLFF
TRBJ2-6,TRBV6-5,TRBD1,-,TGTGCCAGCACCGGGACAGTCGCTGGGGCCAACGTCCTGACTTTC,CASTGTVAGANVLTF
TRBJ2-1,TRBV5-6,TRBD2,-,TGTGCCAGCAGCCCCCTCCAGCGGGGGGATGACAATGAGCAGTTCTTC,CASSPLQRGDDNEQFF
TRBJ1-6,TRBV2,-,once,TGTGCCAGTTCGACACTTATATCACCCCTCCACTTT,CASSTLISPLHF
TRBJ2-7,TRBV10-2,-,few,TGCGCCAGCAGTGAGTCACAAGGGGCGTTCAACGAGCAGTACTTC,CASSESQGAFNEQYF
TRBJ1-5,TRBV6-5,TRBD1,-,TGTGCCAGCAGGACCGGGACAGGCAATCAGCCCCAGCATTTT,CASRTGTGNQPQHF
TRBJ2-5,TRBV11-3,-,-,TGTGCCAGCAGCCCCCGACAGGGGAGGGGGGAGACCCAGTACTTC,CASSPRQGRGETQYF
TRBJ2-7,TRBV7-9,TRBD2,-,TGTGCCAGCAGTTGGACTAGCGGGGGGAGAGCCTACGAGCAGTACTTC,CASSWTSGGRAYEQYF
TRBJ2-7,TRBV6-6,TRBD1,-,TGTGCCAGCACCGGACAGGGGGCTAGCGAGCAGTACTTC,CASTGQGASEQYF
TRBJ1-1,TRBV6-5,-,-,TGTGCCAGCAGTTACAGCGTCCAGGGTTGGACTGAAGCTTTCTTT,CASSYSVQGWTEAFF
TRBJ2-5,TRBV3-1/TRBV3-2,TRBD2,-,TGTGCCAGCAGCCGCATTACCGGGACTAGCGGCCAAGAGACCCAGTACTTC,CASSRITGTSGQETQYF
TRBJ2-2,TRBV3-1/TRBV3-2,-,-,TGTGCCAGCAGCCCAGGGGCGTACACCGGGGAGCTGTTTTTT,CASSPGAYTGELFF
TRBJ2-2,TRBV10-3,-,-,TGTGCCATCAGTGATGGAGAGAACACCGGGGAGCTGTTTTTT,CAISDGENTGELFF
TRBJ1-1,TRBV7-9,-,few,TGTGCCAGCAGCTTATCCTCTGAAGCTTTCTTT,CASSLSSEAFF
TRBJ1-1,TRBV11-3,-,-,TGTGCCAGCACCCAGGGGAACACTGAAGCTTTCTTT,CASTQGNTEAFF
TRBJ1-5,TRBV2,TRBD1,-,TGTGCCAGCAGCCTCGACAGGGGAGAAAGGCCCCAGCATTTT,CASSLDRGERPQHF
TRBJ1-5,TRBV2,TRBD1,-,TGTGCCAGCACCCTTGACAGGGAAGGTCAGCCCCAGCATTTT,CASTLDREGQPQHF